This T cell receptor beta chain derives from a study of T cell repertoires in aging, cancer and after chemotherapy. Study context: The full dataset contained around 8.2 million TCR reads. Whole-study findings and limits: Loss of evenness, beyond lost richness, contributed to age-related TCR diversity decline in cancer patients. Median generation probability rose over the chemotherapy interval in each cancer cohort, suggesting rebound thymic output. These repertoire data do not allow conclusions about immunological memory after chemotherapy.

Concerning this clonotype: Antigen specificity is unknown.

The template was genomic DNA from peripheral blood, not RNA. Rearranged V-D-J TRB sequences were amplified with a mixed TRB-A/B primer pool. TCRdb reprocessed the multiplex PCR reads with MiXCR, giving one entry per CDR3 protein. Altogether approximately 2,500 distinct CDR3 sequences are present, roughly 26% being singletons, with the ten largest covering approximately 6.6%. V was clipped by 4 bases and J by 0 bases, with 23 bases between them. Germline CDR1 DFQATT, CDR2 SNEGSKA (reference sequence). The CDR3 consists of 18 residues. J is TRBJ2-3 and V is TRBV20-1; the D gene is possibly TRBD2 (6 bases). The receptor was derived from a human donor with a solid tumor. The sequencing sample was made of blood. Written as DNA, the CDR3 is TGCAGTGCTATAAGTCTGTTGATAGCGGTGACTAGCACAGATACGCAGTATTTT. Translating gives CSAISLLIAVTSTDTQYF.